The rows below give T cell receptor beta chains drawn from one sample of a study of regulatory T cells in long-lasting Graves disease. TCRdb re-derived calls from the multiplex PCR reads in MiXCR, one entry per CDR3 protein. Here the sample spans about 620,000 distinct CDR3 sequences, less than 20% being singletons. Separately, the same data were catalogued under a study of T cells in Graves' hyperthyroidism and ophthalmopathy.

This specimen consisted of peripheral blood mononuclear cells (PBMCs), obtained at new diagnosis, from a patient treated with antithyroid drugs. These receptors all stem from a woman between 25 and 40 years old with Graves disease. Each CDR3 is given with its conserved first and last residue. The order of the fields is J gene, clone size, V gene, D gene, CDR3 protein, CDR3 DNA. The D gene is left open where the match is weak. The size field reads once, few or many counts, or a class when the clone is expanded.

>TRBJ2-7|few|TRBV10-2|.
CASSFDTTYEQYF
TGCGCCAGCAGTTTCGACACGACCTACGAGCAGTACTTC
>TRBJ2-7|few|TRBV5-4|TRBD2
CASSLWASGRHEQYF
TGTGCCAGCAGCTTGTGGGCTAGCGGGAGACACGAGCAGTACTTC
>TRBJ1-5|many|TRBV27|TRBD1
CASGFRDRVSNQPQHF
TGTGCCAGCGGATTCCGGGACAGGGTTAGCAATCAGCCCCAGCATTTT
>TRBJ2-3|few|TRBV24-1|.
CATNDYGGSTDTQYF
TGTGCCACCAATGATTACGGCGGGAGCACAGATACGCAGTATTTT
>TRBJ1-4|few|TRBV20-1|TRBD1
CSAKTGADEKLFF
TGCAGTGCAAAGACAGGGGCGGATGAAAAACTGTTTTTT
>TRBJ2-3|few|TRBV24-1|TRBD2
CATTRGGAKDTQYF
TGTGCCACCACCCGGGGGGGCGCGAAAGATACGCAGTATTTT
>TRBJ2-1|few|TRBV5-4|.
CASSMSTDYNEQFF
TGTGCCAGCAGCATGTCTACGGACTACAATGAGCAGTTCTTC
>TRBJ1-1|many|TRBV3-1|TRBD1
CASTQGQGRTEAFF
TGTGCCAGCACCCAAGGACAGGGTCGGACTGAAGCTTTCTTT
>TRBJ1-1|many|TRBV7-8|.
CASRPGYTLRMNTEAFF
TGTGCCAGCAGGCCAGGGTATACCTTGCGCATGAACACTGAAGCTTTCTTT
>TRBJ2-7|few|TRBV6-9|.
CASSYGTVDEQYF
TGTGCCAGCAGTTACGGGACGGTGGACGAGCAGTACTTC
>TRBJ2-7|many|TRBV2|TRBD2
CASSVLRGRAEQYF
TGTGCCAGCAGTGTTCTGCGCGGGAGGGCCGAGCAGTACTTC